The rows below give T cell receptor beta chains drawn from one sample of a study of T cell repertoires and HLA-DP antigens. Method: immunoSEQ multiplex PCR; TCRdb's copy keeps in-frame clones and lacks some. The sample contains about 89,000 clones, 86% of which appear only once. No antigens are known for them. Sequencing input: CD4+ T cells from PBMCs. These TCRs come from a man aged 50 to 59 in good health and CMV-seronegative. CDR3s include the opening cysteine and the closing phenylalanine or tryptophan. The D gene is left open where the match is weak. Rows may omit the clone size; those that give it use once, few, many or a size class.

-	-	TRBV19	TRBJ2-3	CASSIQGNTDTQYF	TGTGCCAGTAGTATTCAGGGTAACACAGATACGCAGTATTTT
-	-	TRBV9	TRBJ1-2	CASSVGTQDYGYTF	TGTGCCAGCAGCGTCGGGACGCAGGATTATGGCTACACCTTC
-	-	TRBV27	TRBJ2-1	CASSVQGFYNEQFF	TGTGCCAGCAGTGTACAGGGATTTTACAATGAGCAGTTCTTC
-	TRBD1	TRBV9	TRBJ2-3	CASSVEDRLVGDTQYF	TGTGCCAGCAGCGTAGAGGACAGGTTAGTGGGAGATACGCAGTATTTT
-	-	TRBV5-1	TRBJ2-2	CASRRDVNTGELFF	TGCGCCAGCAGGCGGGACGTAAACACCGGGGAGCTGTTTTTT
-	TRBD1	TRBV11-1	TRBJ2-7	CASSRSANRGHSRAEQYF	TGTGCCAGCAGCCGCTCGGCTAACAGGGGGCACTCAAGGGCCGAGCAGTACTTC
-	TRBD2	TRBV20-1	TRBJ2-3	CSAGSGSKHF	TGCAGTGCAGGTAGCGGGAGTAAACATTTT
-	TRBD1	TRBV19	TRBJ1-5	CASRLQGFLDNQPQHF	TGTGCCAGTAGGCTACAGGGGTTCCTTGACAATCAGCCCCAGCATTTT
few	-	TRBV19	TRBJ2-7	CASTPSPGYEQYF	TGTGCCAGTACCCCCAGTCCAGGGTACGAGCAGTACTTC
-	-	TRBV7-9	TRBJ2-7	CASSLASSYEQYF	TGTGCCAGCAGCTTGGCTAGCTCCTACGAGCAGTACTTC
-	TRBD2	TRBV11-2	TRBJ2-7	CASSRSGGYEQYF	TGTGCCAGCAGTCGCAGCGGGGGCTACGAGCAGTACTTC
-	TRBD1	TRBV19	TRBJ2-7	CASSARQGAYEQYF	TGTGCCAGTAGCGCACGACAGGGGGCCTACGAGCAGTACTTC
-	-	TRBV5-4	TRBJ1-2	CASSSPGTTGYTF	TGTGCCAGCAGCTCCCCCGGGACAACTGGCTACACCTTC
-	-	TRBV7-8	TRBJ2-7	CASSLALGTYEQYF	TGTGCCAGCAGCTTAGCCCTCGGGACCTACGAGCAGTACTTC
-	-	TRBV5-4	TRBJ2-3	CASSLAIWDTQYF	TGTGCCAGCAGCTTGGCCATCTGGGATACGCAGTATTTT
few	-	TRBV19	TRBJ1-5	CASRVRGSNQPQHF	TGTGCCAGTAGGGTTAGGGGAAGCAATCAGCCCCAGCATTTT
-	-	TRBV5-1	TRBJ2-5	CASGSGGQETQYF	TGCGCCAGCGGATCCGGGGGACAAGAGACCCAGTACTTC
-	-	TRBV27	TRBJ1-4	CASRIGFNEKLFF	TGTGCCAGCAGAATAGGTTTTAATGAAAAACTGTTTTTT
-	-	TRBV6-1	TRBJ2-1	CASSDRRGGNNEQFF	TGTGCCAGCAGTGATAGAAGGGGAGGTAACAATGAGCAGTTCTTC
-	-	TRBV6-5	TRBJ1-1	CASSYYSNTEAFF	TGTGCCAGCAGTTACTATTCCAACACTGAAGCTTTCTTT
-	TRBD1	TRBV11-2	TRBJ2-7	CASSLGDRVLEQYF	TGTGCCAGCAGCTTAGGGGACAGGGTACTGGAGCAGTACTTC
-	TRBD2	TRBV6-1	TRBJ2-3	CASSEAWGGGPADTQYF	TGTGCCAGCAGTGAAGCCTGGGGGGGAGGGCCTGCAGATACGCAGTATTTT
-	-	TRBV19	TRBJ1-4	CASKLGRRNEKLFF	TGTGCCAGTAAACTGGGCAGAAGAAATGAAAAACTGTTTTTT
-	TRBD2	TRBV7-2	TRBJ2-2	CASSTSLAANTGELFF	TGTGCCAGCAGCACCTCGCTAGCGGCGAACACCGGGGAGCTGTTTTTT
-	-	TRBV7-2	TRBJ1-2	CASSLAGVGNYGYTF	TGTGCCAGCAGCTTAGCAGGGGTGGGAAACTATGGCTACACCTTC
-	-	TRBV7-9	TRBJ1-1	CASSFLAGGNTEAFF	TGTGCCAGCAGCTTCCTAGCCGGGGGGAACACTGAAGCTTTCTTT
once	-	TRBV27	TRBJ1-4	CASSLLGAGYSEKLFF	TGTGCCAGCAGTTTACTGGGGGCGGGGTATTCCGAAAAACTGTTTTTT
-	-	TRBV7-2	TRBJ2-7	CASSLAAQTGEQYF	TGTGCCAGCAGCTTAGCGGCACAGACCGGCGAGCAGTACTTC
-	-	TRBV5-1	TRBJ2-7	CASGAGDRSYEQYF	TGCGCCAGCGGGGCAGGGGACCGCTCCTACGAGCAGTACTTC
-	-	TRBV11-2	TRBJ2-3	CASSLIGGAADTQYF	TGTGCCAGCAGCTTAATCGGGGGAGCGGCAGATACGCAGTATTTT
-	TRBD2	TRBV4-3	TRBJ2-5	CASSQDKRGAGRETQYF	TGCGCCAGCAGCCAAGATAAGCGGGGGGCCGGTAGAGAGACCCAGTACTTC
-	TRBD1	TRBV6-5	TRBJ1-2	CASRGQGLYTF	TGTGCCAGCAGAGGACAGGGGCTCTACACCTTC
-	TRBD1	TRBV30	TRBJ2-2	CAWGQGGNTGELFF	TGTGCCTGGGGACAGGGAGGGAACACCGGGGAGCTGTTTTTT
-	-	TRBV25-1	TRBJ2-7	CAVGTPTNEQYF	TGTGCCGTCGGGACCCCTACTAACGAGCAGTACTTC
-	-	TRBV5-1	TRBJ2-1	CASSLDWAALNEQFF	TGCGCCAGCAGCTTGGACTGGGCTGCGTTGAATGAGCAGTTCTTC
-	TRBD1	TRBV19	TRBJ2-2	CASSIKTGGYVGELFF	TGTGCCAGTAGTATAAAGACAGGGGGTTATGTCGGGGAGCTGTTTTTT
-	-	TRBV14	TRBJ2-1	CASSQEGVYNEQFF	TGTGCCAGCAGCCAAGAAGGAGTCTACAATGAGCAGTTCTTC
-	-	TRBV19	TRBJ2-1	CASSSQVAYNEQFF	TGTGCCAGTAGTTCGCAGGTAGCCTACAATGAGCAGTTCTTC
-	TRBD1	TRBV7-8	TRBJ2-1	CASSLRTGAVGEQFF	TGTGCCAGCAGTCTTAGGACAGGGGCGGTCGGTGAGCAGTTCTTC
-	TRBD1	TRBV18	TRBJ2-2	CASSPLTGATGELFF	TGTGCCAGCTCACCATTGACAGGGGCCACCGGGGAGCTGTTTTTT
once	-	TRBV5-1	TRBJ2-1	CASSLVLTNEQFF	TGCGCCAGCAGCTTGGTTTTGACCAATGAGCAGTTCTTC
-	-	TRBV2	TRBJ2-3	CASSDRATDTQYF	TGTGCCAGCAGTGACAGGGCCACAGATACGCAGTATTTT
-	TRBD2	TRBV6-4	TRBJ2-5	CASSDPSGGGETQYF	TGTGCCAGCAGTGACCCTAGCGGGGGAGGAGAGACCCAGTACTTC
-	TRBD2	TRBV5-6	TRBJ2-1	CASSLGMLAGGPSNEQFF	TGTGCCAGCAGCTTGGGTATGCTAGCGGGGGGGCCATCCAATGAGCAGTTCTTC
-	TRBD2	TRBV7-2	TRBJ2-2	CASSLGVPAGGGTGELFF	TGTGCCAGCAGCTTAGGTGTTCCAGCGGGAGGGGGCACCGGGGAGCTGTTTTTT